The rows below give T cell receptor beta chains drawn from one sample of a study of blood T cell repertoires in COVID-19. Profiled with immunoSEQ multiplex PCR; TCRdb holds only in-frame clones, not every one. The repertoire holds tens of thousands of clones, with around 89% as singletons. The sample taken for sequencing was peripheral blood. Every receptor here comes from a human donor in a cohort sampled during active COVID-19. Each CDR3 is given with its conserved first and last residue. A D gene is named only where the DNA matches it firmly. A clone size is listed for some rows: how often the clone was seen (once, few, many), or a class if it is expanded.

cdr3_length j_call clone_size v_call d_call cdr3_aa cdr3_nt
15 TRBJ2-2 NA TRBV20-1 TRBD2 CSASKAGVTTGELFF TGCAGTGCTAGTAAGGCGGGAGTAACCACCGGGGAGCTGTTTTTT
11 TRBJ1-1 NA TRBV28 NA CASSPSTEAFF TGTGCCAGCAGTCCATCCACTGAAGCTTTCTTT
15 TRBJ1-5 NA TRBV28 TRBD1 CASSSHRGGNQPQHF TGTGCCAGCAGCTCCCACAGGGGAGGCAATCAGCCCCAGCATTTT
14 TRBJ1-1 NA TRBV6-1 NA CASRTRGGGTEAFF TGTGCCAGCAGGACCCGAGGGGGAGGGACTGAAGCTTTCTTT
15 TRBJ2-7 NA TRBV7-2 NA CASSLGGSGSYEQYF TGTGCCAGCAGCCTAGGGGGTAGCGGCTCCTACGAGCAGTACTTC
16 TRBJ1-5 NA TRBV7-9 NA CASSFGTFNSNQPQHF TGTGCCAGCAGCTTCGGGACATTTAATAGCAATCAGCCCCAGCATTTT
15 TRBJ2-1 NA TRBV2 TRBD2 CATRPGLAALGEQFF TGTGCTACCAGACCGGGACTAGCGGCGCTAGGTGAGCAGTTCTTC
13 TRBJ1-1 NA TRBV28 NA CASSQTGYTEAFF TGTGCCAGCAGCCAAACAGGATACACTGAAGCTTTCTTT
15 TRBJ2-1 NA TRBV5-1 TRBD2 CASSLDGRAHNEQFF TGCGCCAGCAGCTTGGACGGGAGGGCCCACAATGAGCAGTTCTTC
16 TRBJ1-6 NA TRBV9 TRBD1 CASSVDPGQGYSPLHF TGTGCCAGCAGCGTAGACCCGGGACAGGGTTATTCACCCCTCCACTTT
15 TRBJ2-1 NA TRBV9 TRBD2 CASSVGLVRGGEQFF TGTGCCAGCAGCGTGGGACTAGTGAGGGGCGGTGAGCAGTTCTTC
15 TRBJ2-7 NA TRBV12-5 TRBD1 CASGLEETGAYEQYF TGTGCTAGTGGTTTGGAAGAGACAGGGGCCTACGAGCAGTACTTC
14 TRBJ2-7 NA TRBV28 TRBD1 CASSSQTGSYEQYF TGTGCCAGCAGTAGCCAGACAGGGTCATACGAGCAGTACTTC
15 TRBJ2-5 few TRBV19 TRBD2 CASSIGGGEGETQYF TGTGCCAGTAGTATTGGGGGGGGAGAGGGAGAGACCCAGTACTTC
13 TRBJ1-1 NA TRBV7-9 NA CASSFSGDTEAFF TGTGCCAGCAGCTTTAGCGGCGACACTGAAGCTTTCTTT
13 TRBJ2-7 NA TRBV7-9 TRBD1 CASSRQGAGEQYF TGTGCCAGCAGTCGACAGGGGGCAGGCGAGCAGTACTTC
15 TRBJ1-6 NA TRBV2 NA CASRRAASYNSPLHF TGTGCCAGCAGGAGGGCAGCTAGTTATAATTCACCCCTCCACTTT
15 TRBJ2-3 NA TRBV11-1 NA CASTLVRGTTDTQYF TGTGCCAGCACCCTGGTCAGGGGCACCACAGATACGCAGTATTTT
13 TRBJ1-6 NA TRBV6-1 NA CASSDDKDSPLHF TGTGCCAGCAGTGACGACAAAGATTCACCCCTCCACTTT
17 TRBJ2-5 NA TRBV21-1 NA CASSPEGDRESQETQYF TGTGCCAGCAGCCCAGAGGGGGACAGAGAATCTCAAGAGACCCAGTACTTC
19 TRBJ2-1 NA TRBV28 NA CASSSTGDWASGSYNEQFF TGTGCCAGCAGCTCCACAGGGGATTGGGCTAGCGGGTCCTACAATGAGCAGTTCTTC
14 TRBJ2-1 NA TRBV6-6 TRBD2 CASSLAGSYNEQFF TGTGCCAGCAGCCTAGCGGGGTCCTACAATGAGCAGTTCTTC
13 TRBJ2-5 NA TRBV13 NA CANRRGVGETQYF TGTGCCAACCGGCGAGGAGTCGGGGAGACCCAGTACTTC
18 TRBJ2-3 NA TRBV1 NA CTSSQDSGTLQSADTQYF TGCACCAGCAGCCAAGATTCGGGGACACTCCAATCCGCAGATACGCAGTATTTT
14 TRBJ2-5 NA TRBV9 NA CASSVAGIQETQYF TGTGCCAGCAGCGTAGCAGGGATCCAAGAGACCCAGTACTTC
13 TRBJ2-7 NA TRBV10-1 NA CASSESQGSQQYF TGCGCCAGCAGTGAGTCACAGGGATCCCAGCAGTACTTC
19 TRBJ2-3 NA TRBV9 TRBD2 CASSVDPVPGLAETDTQYF TGTGCCAGCAGCGTAGATCCCGTCCCGGGACTAGCGGAGACAGATACGCAGTATTTT
15 TRBJ2-2 NA TRBV25-1 NA CASSQRASNTGELFF TGTGCCAGCAGCCAGCGGGCTTCGAACACCGGGGAGCTGTTTTTT
17 TRBJ1-1 NA TRBV28 NA CASSSLEASEGNTEAFF TGTGCCAGCAGTTCCCTCGAGGCGTCCGAGGGGAACACTGAAGCTTTCTTT
13 TRBJ2-7 NA TRBV2 NA CASRISRAYEQYF TGTGCCAGCAGGATTAGTCGCGCCTACGAGCAGTACTTC
13 TRBJ1-5 NA TRBV12-3/TRBV12-4 NA CASQDNRLGPQHF TGTGCCAGTCAGGATAACAGGCTCGGGCCCCAGCATTTT
12 TRBJ2-3 NA TRBV19 TRBD1 CASSNRDREAYF TGTGCCAGTAGTAACCGGGACAGGGAGGCGTATTTT
15 TRBJ2-3 NA TRBV5-4 NA CASSLPGSGTDTQYF TGTGCCAGCAGCTTACCTGGAAGCGGCACAGATACGCAGTATTTT
19 TRBJ2-1 NA TRBV14 TRBD2 CASSQEGAGGPWEYNEQFF TGTGCCAGCAGCCAAGAAGGAGCGGGAGGGCCGTGGGAATACAATGAGCAGTTCTTC
15 TRBJ2-1 NA TRBV19 NA CASSTGEVSYNEQFF TGTGCCAGTAGCACTGGGGAGGTCTCCTACAATGAGCAGTTCTTC
13 TRBJ2-3 NA TRBV12-3/TRBV12-4 NA CASSLGASDTQYF TGTGCCAGCAGCCTAGGAGCTTCAGATACGCAGTATTTT
15 TRBJ2-7 NA TRBV5-1 TRBD2 CASSSRLAGGYEQYF TGCGCCAGCAGCTCAAGACTAGCGGGAGGGTACGAGCAGTACTTC
15 TRBJ2-1 NA TRBV7-9 TRBD2 CASELAGEGYNEQFF TGTGCCAGCGAACTAGCGGGAGAAGGGTACAATGAGCAGTTCTTC
15 TRBJ2-7 NA TRBV4-2 NA CASSQASGQTYEQYF TGTGCCAGCAGCCAAGCGTCAGGACAGACCTACGAGCAGTACTTC
15 TRBJ1-5 NA TRBV3-1/TRBV3-2 NA CASSQNSIHNQPQHF TGTGCCAGCAGCCAAAACAGTATTCACAATCAGCCCCAGCATTTT
17 TRBJ2-3 NA TRBV28 TRBD2 CASSSGIGLANTDTQYF TGTGCCAGCAGTTCGGGGATTGGACTAGCGAACACAGATACGCAGTATTTT
15 TRBJ2-7 NA TRBV14 NA CASSLTEGLVYEQYF TGTGCCAGCAGTCTGACTGAGGGACTGGTGTACGAGCAGTACTTC
15 TRBJ1-6 NA TRBV2 TRBD1 CASSGGRGFNSPLHF TGTGCCAGCAGTGGGGGCAGGGGGTTCAATTCACCCCTCCACTTT